This T cell receptor (beta chain) stems from a study of CD4 T cells in relation to SARS-CoV-2 and coronaviruses. On this clone: Antigen unknown.

Clones were sequenced by immunoSEQ multiplex PCR, and TCRdb holds only the in-frame ones, with some missing. The table has around 9,700 clones, around 80% seen once; the top ten hold 15% to 20%. Germline CDR1 MNHNS, CDR2 SASEGT. This CDR3 is 15 amino acids long. V was cut by 0 bases and J by 2 bases, with 8 bases left in between. CD4+ T cells from unexposed donors were obtained before the COVID-19 pandemic (2011-2018). After roughly 9 days of culture, CD4+ T cells were isolated. This chain uses TRBV6-1 with TRBJ1-5; D unresolved. This clonotype was obtained from a human donor in good health. The source material was CD4+ T cells from PBMCs, cultured in vitro. This CDR3 reads CASSEASGGNQPQHF. The CDR3 coding sequence is TGTGCCAGCAGTGAAGCGTCTGGTGGCAATCAGCCCCAGCATTTT.